This T cell receptor (beta chain) is drawn from a study of cytomegalovirus exposure and HLA in healthy donors. The CDR3 sequence is 14 residues long. V lost 6 bases to trimming and J lost 2 bases; unmatched junction nucleotides: 5. Germline values: CDR1 MNHEY, CDR2 SVGAGI. Notes on the study in general: The study labeled 180 or so TCR beta chains cytomegalovirus-associated.

The data were produced by immunoSEQ multiplex PCR, yet TCRdb's version contains in-frame clones alone and is incomplete. The sample carries some 320,000 clones, around 87% recorded once. Turning to this clone: Its antigen is not identified.

The receptor was isolated from a woman aged 25 to 45 in good health and CMV-seropositive. Sequencing was carried out using PBMCs. The chain employs TRBV6-5 and TRBJ1-2; 8 bases align to TRBD1. CDR3 protein: CASRYRTGNYGYTF. The CDR3 nucleotides read TGTGCCAGCAGATATCGGACAGGGAACTATGGCTACACCTTC.